Here is one T cell receptor (beta chain) with its context. These data come from a study of blood T cell repertoires in COVID-19. Study-level background: The analysed material was cDNA or gDNA that came from T cells, B-cell-depleted T cells, or PBMCs.

TCRdb keeps only in-frame clones here, not all; method: immunoSEQ multiplex PCR. The sample records fewer than 150,000 clones, around 90% being singletons. The CDR3 consists of 18 residues. V lost 6 bases and J lost 5; bases outside the gene matches: 11. Germline CDR1 is SGHTA and CDR2 is FQGNSA. Sequencing was carried out using peripheral blood. The rearrangement joins TRBV7-2 to TRBJ1-6; 12 bases align to TRBD1. The TCR comes from a woman in her fifties or sixties with COVID-19, enrolled during active disease. The CDR3 region is CASRRTGTGGRNNSPLHF. Here the CDR3 DNA reads TGTGCCAGCAGACGAACCGGGACAGGGGGCCGAAATAATTCACCCCTCCACTTT.